This T cell receptor (beta chain) came from a study of shared clonotypes between healthy human individuals. CDR3 length: 12 amino acids. Sequencing used immunoSEQ multiplex PCR; TCRdb keeps in-frame clones, though not all of them. The data show some 2.4 million clones, roughly 93% seen once. Healthy and HIV-negative, the adult donors had no recent acute infections or vaccinations. It was into CD45RA+ naive and CD45RA-negative memory subsets that the CD4+ cells were split. V and J are TRBV1 and TRBJ2-2. TRBV1 is recorded as a pseudogene. The sample comprised naive CD4+ T cells from PBMCs. Subset denoted: CD45RA+ positively selected. This sequence was found in a man aged 18-30 years in good health. Some clones in this sample may be carry-over from other donors' samples. CDR3 loop: CTSSRNTGELFF. Here the CDR3 DNA reads TGCACCAGCAGCCGGAACACCGGGGAGCTGTTTTTT.